These 16 T cell receptor beta chains came from one sample sequenced in a study of cytomegalovirus exposure and HLA in healthy donors (TCRdb year 2017). Receptors were amplified or captured by the immunoSEQ multiplex PCR assay. For the multiplex PCR, a mixture combining 60 forward primers for TCR Vbeta segments and 13 reverse primers for TCR Jbeta segments was used. TCRdb retrieved this table from immuneACCESS and kept in-frame rearrangements only. Not all clones are present; in checked studies, unresolved V genes account for under half, and no reason is known for the remainder. Within this sample are roughly 150,000 clones, with 80% to 85% of them counted one time only. The ten biggest clones cover 2.3% of the sample. Sequencing was done on a sample of PBMCs. These receptors all come from a male donor in good health and CMV-seronegative.

The chain combines TRBV7-9 with TRBJ1-5; D is perhaps TRBD1 (6 bases). Trimming removed 4 bases from V and 2 bases from J, with 9 bases in between. Per the germline V gene, CDR1 is SEHNR and CDR2 is FQNEAQ (reference sequence). CDR3 length: 14 residues. CDR3 amino acids: CASSSDRRNQPQHF. The CDR3 DNA follows: TGTGCCAGCAGCTCCGACAGGCGCAATCAGCCCCAGCATTTT.

The rearrangement joins TRBV14 to TRBJ1-2; D may be TRBD1 (5 bases). This CDR3 has 14 residues. With 3 bases removed from V and 4 bases from J, the gap between germline ends came to 12 bases. Germline CDR1 is SGHDN and CDR2 is FVKESK. CDR3 coding DNA: TGTGCCAGCAGCCAGGGCAGGGCAATCTATGGCTACACCTTC. Its protein product is CASSQGRAIYGYTF.

CDR3 sequence (DNA): TGCAGCGTTGCATTTTCCGGGGAGCTGTTTTTT. Its translation is CSVAFSGELFF. The chain uses TRBV29-1 and TRBJ2-2; D not resolved. The germline V gene has CDR1 SQVTM and CDR2 ANQGSEA. V lost 4 bases and J 6 bases, leaving 6 bases between the germline ends. The CDR3 extends over 11 amino acids.

The chain joins TRBV7-9 to TRBJ2-1; 10 bases are a match to TRBD2. The germline V gene has CDR1 SEHNR and CDR2 FQNEAQ (reference sequence). V shed 5 bases and J 4 bases; nucleotides not matched to a gene: 8. CDR3 length: 16 amino acids. Written as DNA, the CDR3 is TGTGCCAGCAGCAAAACCGGGACTAGCGTTTACAATGAGCAGTTCTTC. It codes for CASSKTGTSVYNEQFF.

This clone was recorded once. DNA for the CDR3: TGTGCCAGCAGTTTGCCAGGGGGCGGTCAGCCCCAGCATTTT. Translating it yields CASSLPGGGQPQHF. The gene calls are TRBV6-5 and TRBJ1-5; 8 bases line up with TRBD1. J lost 6 bases, V lost 4 bases, and 5 bases had no gene match. There are 14 residues in the CDR3. CDR1 and CDR2 (germline): MNHEY, SVGAGI.

This chain joins TRBV6-6 and TRBJ2-1, with a weak D call TRBD1 (5 bases). The CDR3 covers 15 residues. V lost 8 bases and J 1 base, leaving 15 bases between the germline ends. Germline CDR1 reads MNHNY; CDR2 reads SVGAGI (reference sequence). The DNA for the CDR3 is TGTGCCAGCGACGGCAGGACAAGATCCTACAATGAGCAGTTCTTC. Its protein is CASDGRTRSYNEQFF.

Only a few counts were recorded for this clone. The rearrangement joins TRBV11-2 to TRBJ2-7; no firm D call. Germline CDR1 is SGHAT and CDR2 is FQNNGV. V was clipped by 2 bases and J by 4 bases, with 9 bases between them. This CDR3 is built from 13 residues. CDR3 in amino acids: CASSLNARYEQYF. The CDR3 DNA reads as TGTGCCAGCAGCTTAAACGCGCGGTACGAGCAGTACTTC.

The chain joins TRBV5-1 to TRBJ2-2; TRBD1 aligns across 7 bases. The V gene end was trimmed by 4 bases and the J gene end by 4 bases; junction bases not matched to a gene: 4. Germline lookup yields CDR1 SGHRS and CDR2 YFSETQ. This CDR3 spans 14 amino acids. In DNA, the CDR3 is TGCGCCAGCAGCGCGACAGGGTCCACCGGGGAGCTGTTTTTT. This encodes CASSATGSTGELFF.

The rearrangement uses TRBV6-6 and TRBJ1-6, with D hard to call. The CDR3 sequence is 15 residues long. The germline CDR1 and CDR2 sequences are MNHNY and SVGAGI (reference sequence). Trimming left V 5 bases short and J 7 bases short, with 15 bases between. This chain's CDR3 is CASSGNRDKNSPLHF. Here the CDR3 DNA reads TGTGCCAGCAGTGGAAACCGGGATAAGAATTCACCCCTCCACTTT.

The chain has TRBV27 and TRBJ2-1, with D hard to call. The CDR3 covers 13 residues. Trimming stripped 2 bases from V and 0 bases from J, with 2 bases between. Germline CDR1 is MNHEY and CDR2 is SMNVEV (reference sequence). CDR3: CASSLRSYNEQFF. The CDR3 bases are TGTGCCAGCAGTTTACGCTCCTACAATGAGCAGTTCTTC.

Regarding this clone: At one end the junction does not follow the germline gene, possibly because of a read error. The gene calls are TRBV27 and TRBJ1-6, with TRBD1 identical over 8 bases. Germline assignment: CDR1 MNHEY and CDR2 SMNVEV (reference sequence). This CDR3 spans 15 amino acids. The CDR3 region has the DNA TGTGCCAGCCGTTTCACAGGGGGGGATAATTCACCCCTCCACTTT. It encodes CASRFTGGDNSPLHF.

The chain joins TRBV5-4 to TRBJ2-5, with 8 bases aligning to TRBD1. V lost 0 bases and J lost 5; bases outside the gene matches: 12. Germline CDR1 reads SGHNT; CDR2 reads YYREEE (reference sequence). The CDR3 length is 17 residues. CDR3 in amino acids: CASSLVPPGQGGETQYF. In DNA, the CDR3 is TGTGCCAGCAGCTTGGTCCCCCCCGGACAGGGCGGGGAGACCCAGTACTTC.

The V gene is TRBV9, the J gene TRBJ2-7; TRBD1 matches at 8 bases. V dropped 0 bases and J dropped 6; count of bases not matched to a gene: 8. From germline, CDR1 is SGDLS and CDR2 YYNGEE. The CDR3 totals 15 residues. The CDR3 sequence is CASSVAPTGAGEQYF. The CDR3 nucleotides are TGTGCCAGCAGCGTAGCCCCGACAGGGGCGGGCGAGCAGTACTTC.

V usage is TRBV19 and J usage is TRBJ1-5; a possible D gene is TRBD1 (6 bases). This CDR3 comprises 15 residues. V was pared by 5 bases and J by 0 bases, with 11 bases between. Looked up from germline, CDR1 is LNHDA and CDR2 is SQIVND (reference sequence). The CDR3 spells CASSETGASNQPQHF. CDR3 sequence (DNA): TGTGCCAGTAGTGAGACAGGTGCTAGCAATCAGCCCCAGCATTTT.

The chain joins TRBV10-1 to TRBJ2-2; 8 bases match TRBD1. CDR1 and CDR2 from the germline V gene are WNHNN and SYGVQD (reference sequence). With 5 bases clipped from V and 3 bases from J, the junction kept 2 bases outside the gene matches. This CDR3 is built from 14 residues. The DNA for the CDR3 is TGCGCCAGCAGTCCGGGACAGGACACCGGGGAGCTGTTTTTT. This gives the protein CASSPGQDTGELFF.

The V gene is TRBV4-3, the J gene TRBJ2-7; D not resolved. This CDR3 has 16 amino acids. The V gene lost 0 bases and the J gene lost 0 bases, with 12 bases spanning the gap. Germline assignment: CDR1 LGHNA and CDR2 YSLEER. The CDR3: CASSQEVSDFSYEQYF. DNA for the CDR3: TGCGCCAGCAGCCAAGAGGTGTCAGACTTCTCCTACGAGCAGTACTTC.